One and the same sample provided the 20 T cell receptor beta chains below, sequenced in a study of blood T cell repertoires in COVID-19 (TCRdb year 2020). Receptors were amplified or captured by the immunoSEQ multiplex PCR assay. This is the immuneACCESS table as TCRdb keeps it, with only in-frame sequences that have V and J called. A part of the clones is gone; compared with another copy, unresolved V genes explain less than half, and the rest is unexplained. In this sample the table shows 180,000 or so clones, roughly 76% of which occur a single time. The ten largest clones add up to 9.5% to 11% of the sample. Sequences were obtained from peripheral blood. Receptor source: a woman aged 40 to 49 with COVID-19, enrolled during active disease.

The chain combines TRBV7-9 with TRBJ2-3; 7 nucleotides line up with TRBD1. Germline V lookup: CDR1 SEHNR, CDR2 FQNEAQ (reference sequence). This CDR3 has 12 amino acids. V dropped 3 bases and J dropped 6; count of bases not matched to a gene: 0. The CDR3 protein is CASSFRGDTQYF. The CDR3 region has the DNA TGTGCCAGCAGCTTCAGGGGGGATACGCAGTATTTT.

V and J are TRBV18 and TRBJ1-5; D uncertain. The ends were cut back, 2 bases at V and 4 bases at J, with 9 bases in the middle. The CDR3 spans 14 residues. Germline V gene data show CDR1 as KGHSH and CDR2 as LQKENI. The CDR3 here is CASSPTVANQPQHF. DNA of the CDR3: TGTGCCAGCTCACCAACCGTAGCAAATCAGCCCCAGCATTTT.

The chain is built from TRBV27 and TRBJ2-3; the D gene is possibly TRBD2 (5 bases). Trimming shortened V by 0 bases and J by 0 bases, and 10 bases separated the two germline ends. The germline V gene has CDR1 MNHEY and CDR2 SMNVEV (reference sequence). The CDR3 spans 16 residues. The CDR3 region is CASSLSRGASTDTQYF. The DNA for the CDR3 is TGTGCCAGCAGTTTATCCCGGGGAGCTAGCACAGATACGCAGTATTTT.

This chain connects TRBV28 to TRBJ1-6; the D gene is possibly TRBD1 (5 bases). This CDR3 has 16 amino acids. The V end was cut by 6 bases, the J end by 0 bases, with 12 bases between. Germline V lookup: CDR1 MDHEN, CDR2 SYDVKM. The DNA for the CDR3 is TGTGCCAGCAGGTCAACAGGTAGCTCCTATAATTCACCCCTCCACTTT. Translation: CASRSTGSSYNSPLHF. Supplemented by reference TRBV28 and TRBJ1-6, the full variable domain reads DVKVTQSSRYLVKRTGEKVFLECVQDMDHENMFWYRQDPGLGLRLIYFSYDVKMKEKGDIPEGYSVSREKKERFSLILESASTNQTSMYLCASRSTGSSYNSPLHFGNGTRLTVT.

J is TRBJ1-1 and V is TRBV7-4; TRBD1 might be the D (5 bases). The V end lost 7 bases, the J end lost 1 base, and 16 bases lay between the germline ends. Germline V gene lookup returns CDR1 SGHVT and CDR2 SQSDAQ. The CDR3 extends over 15 amino acids. This chain's CDR3 is CASTRGCRENTEAFF. The CDR3 nucleotides are TGTGCCAGCACCCGGGGGTGTCGGGAGAACACTGAAGCTTTCTTT.

The chain links TRBV6-6 to TRBJ1-2, with 7 bases that match TRBD1. The CDR3 contains 13 residues. The germline CDR1 and CDR2 sequences are MNHNY and SVGAGI (reference sequence). V was clipped by 5 bases and J by 4 bases; unmatched bases: 4. Written as DNA, the CDR3 is TGTGCCAGCAGTCCGGACAGGTTCTATGGCTACACCTTC. Translation gives CASSPDRFYGYTF.

The chain carries TRBV7-8 and TRBJ2-5; 9 bases agree with TRBD2. Trimming cost V 5 bases and J 2 bases; bases outside gene matches: 6. In germline, CDR1 is SGHVS, CDR2 FQNEAQ. This CDR3 spans 15 amino acids. CDR3 DNA: TGTGCCAGCAGCCTCGGACTAGCGTTACAAGAGACCCAGTACTTC. Translated: CASSLGLALQETQYF.

This clone showed up just once. The J gene is TRBJ2-3, the V gene TRBV7-9; D might be TRBD2 (5 bases). Germline V gene data show CDR1 as SEHNR and CDR2 as FQNEAQ (reference sequence). V lost 5 bases to trimming and J lost 2 bases, with 17 bases between them. This CDR3 spans 16 amino acids. In DNA form, the CDR3 reads TGTGCCAGCAGCCGGCGGATCAGCGGAAACACAGATACGCAGTATTTT. Its protein product is CASSRRISGNTDTQYF.

V gene TRBV11-3 combines with J gene TRBJ2-7, with D possibly matching TRBD1 (5 bases). Germline CDR1 reads SGHNT; CDR2 reads YENEEA. The CDR3 has 11 amino acids. The CDR3 is CAVWGPYEQYV. CDR3 nucleotide sequence: TGTGCTGTCTGGGGCCCCTACGAGCAGTACGTC.

The gene calls are TRBV5-3 and TRBJ2-5, with 9 bases that match TRBD2. TRBV5-3 is given ORF status, its function remaining uncertain. After removal of 1 base from V and 5 bases from J, the junction contained 9 bases not matched to a gene. CDR3 length: 16 amino acids. CDR3 loop: CARSLTCSGRLETQYF. CDR3 sequence (DNA): TGTGCCAGAAGCTTGACCTGTAGCGGGAGATTGGAGACCCAGTACTTC.

The chain has TRBV25-1 and TRBJ2-1; TRBD2 is a possible D gene (5 bases). The ends were cut back, 5 bases at V and 0 bases at J, with 14 bases in the middle. CDR1 MGHDK and CDR2 SYGVNS come from the germline V gene. The CDR3 is 16 residues long. Here the CDR3 DNA reads TGTGCCAGCAGTCCGCAACGGGGATTCTCCTACAATGAGCAGTTCTTC. Translation gives CASSPQRGFSYNEQFF. The whole variable domain, filled in from reference TRBV25-1 and TRBJ2-1, reads EADIYQTPRYLVIGTGKKITLECSQTMGHDKMYWYQQDPGMELHLIHYSYGVNSTEKGDLSSESTVSRIRTEHFPLTLESARPSHTSQYLCASSPQRGFSYNEQFFGPGTRLTVL.

The J gene is TRBJ1-2, the V gene TRBV5-1; D is ambiguous. The CDR3 totals 14 residues. From germline, CDR1 is SGHRS and CDR2 YFSETQ. Trimming cost V 5 bases and J 3 bases, with 14 bases left between them. The CDR3: CASSVSGFDYGYTF. The CDR3 DNA follows: TGCGCCAGCAGTGTAAGCGGGTTCGACTATGGCTACACCTTC. Variable domain in full (rest from reference TRBV5-1 and TRBJ1-2): KAGVTQTPRYLIKTRGQQVTLSCSPISGHRSVSWYQQTPGQGLQFLFEYFSETQRNKGNFPGRFSGRQFSNSRSEMNVSTLELGDSALYLCASSVSGFDYGYTFGSGTRLTVV.

This clone was found a few times. This chain links TRBV29-1 with TRBJ1-2, with D maybe TRBD1 (5 bases). In germline, CDR1 is SQVTM, CDR2 ANQGSEA. CDR3 length: 11 amino acids. V was shortened by 4 bases and J by 4 bases, with 7 bases between the two germline ends. The CDR3 DNA sequence: TGCAGCGTTGCAGGGTCCTATGGCTACACCTTC. Protein product: CSVAGSYGYTF.

The V and J genes are TRBV20-1 and TRBJ2-7; D remains ambiguous. CDR1 DFQATT and CDR2 SNEGSKA come from the germline V gene (reference sequence). CDR3 size: 11 residues. The V and J ends lost 5 bases and 3 bases respectively, with 8 bases between them. The CDR3 bases are TGCAGTGCTTCAAACTACTACGAGCAGTACTTC. The encoded protein is CSASNYYEQYF.

The chain combines TRBV28 with TRBJ1-1; D ambiguous. The CDR3 totals 11 residues. Germline CDR1 MDHEN, CDR2 SYDVKM. Between the trimmed V and J ends, which lost 4 bases and 10 bases, there was a span of 10 bases. The CDR3 here is CASSSTPGAFF. CDR3 in DNA: TGTGCCAGCAGTTCGACCCCGGGAGCTTTCTTT.

The V gene is TRBV11-2, the J gene TRBJ1-2; 9 bases align to TRBD1. The CDR3 loop spans 17 amino acids. J was trimmed by 1 base and V by 5 bases; bases with no gene match: 11. Germline V gene lookup returns CDR1 SGHAT and CDR2 FQNNGV. The CDR3 DNA sequence: TGTGCCAGCAGCACTATCCGGGACAGGGAATATAACTATGGCTACACCTTC. Amino acid sequence: CASSTIRDREYNYGYTF.

The chain is built from TRBV2 and TRBJ2-1; 8 nucleotides agree with TRBD2. The germline gives CDR1 SNHLY, CDR2 FYNNEI. This CDR3 is 15 amino acids long. J gave up 4 bases and V 4 bases, and 6 bases lay outside the gene matches. CDR3 coding DNA: TGTGCCAGCAGTGCCTCCAGCGGGAGTTACAATGAGCAGTTCTTC. It specifies CASSASSGSYNEQFF.

This rearrangement joins TRBV2 to TRBJ1-3, with D perhaps matching TRBD1 (6 bases). Looked up from germline, CDR1 is SNHLY and CDR2 is FYNNEI. Trimming pared 5 bases from V and 0 bases from J, leaving 11 bases between. This CDR3 has 15 residues. The CDR3 is CASSLGQHSGNTIYF. The CDR3 bases are TGTGCCAGCAGTTTAGGACAGCACTCTGGAAACACCATATATTTT.

This rearrangement joins TRBV3-1 (or the pseudogene TRBV3-2) to TRBJ2-1; 7 bases align to TRBD2. CDR1 LGHDT and CDR2 YNNKEL come from the germline V gene (reference sequence). J lost 8 bases, V lost 4 bases, and 11 bases had no gene match. This CDR3 contains 15 residues. The CDR3 region is CASSLESGIGDEQFF. The CDR3 DNA is TGTGCCAGCAGCCTGGAGAGCGGGATTGGCGATGAGCAGTTCTTC.

The V gene is TRBV29-1, the J gene TRBJ2-7; TRBD1 might be the D (5 bases). This CDR3 has 15 residues. The V and J ends lost 7 bases and 0 bases respectively, with 19 bases between them. CDR1 and CDR2 from the germline V gene are SQVTM and ANQGSEA. DNA for the CDR3: TGCAGCGCCTACGGAGCAGGGCGACACTCCTACGAGCAGTACTTC. This sequence encodes CSAYGAGRHSYEQYF.